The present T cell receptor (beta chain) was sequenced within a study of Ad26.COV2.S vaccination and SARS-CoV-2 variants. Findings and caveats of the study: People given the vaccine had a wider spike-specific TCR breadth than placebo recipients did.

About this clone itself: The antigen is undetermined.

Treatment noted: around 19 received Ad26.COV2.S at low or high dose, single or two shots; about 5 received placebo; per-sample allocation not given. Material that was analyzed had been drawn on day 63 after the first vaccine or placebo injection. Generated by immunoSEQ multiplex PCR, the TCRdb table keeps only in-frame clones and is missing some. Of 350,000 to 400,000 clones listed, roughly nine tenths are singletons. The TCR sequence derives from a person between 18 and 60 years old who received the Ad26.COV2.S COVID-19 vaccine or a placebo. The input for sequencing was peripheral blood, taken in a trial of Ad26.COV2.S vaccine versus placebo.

The CDR3 protein is CASSLASGDHEQYF. In DNA, the CDR3 is TGTGCCAGCAGCTTAGCTAGCGGGGACCACGAGCAGTACTTC. The chain recombines TRBV7-2 with TRBJ2-7; 8 bases match TRBD2. V shed 0 bases, J shed 5 bases, and the junction held 3 bases outside the gene matches. Germline-derived CDR1 and CDR2 are SGHTA and FQGNSA. This CDR3 spans 14 amino acids.